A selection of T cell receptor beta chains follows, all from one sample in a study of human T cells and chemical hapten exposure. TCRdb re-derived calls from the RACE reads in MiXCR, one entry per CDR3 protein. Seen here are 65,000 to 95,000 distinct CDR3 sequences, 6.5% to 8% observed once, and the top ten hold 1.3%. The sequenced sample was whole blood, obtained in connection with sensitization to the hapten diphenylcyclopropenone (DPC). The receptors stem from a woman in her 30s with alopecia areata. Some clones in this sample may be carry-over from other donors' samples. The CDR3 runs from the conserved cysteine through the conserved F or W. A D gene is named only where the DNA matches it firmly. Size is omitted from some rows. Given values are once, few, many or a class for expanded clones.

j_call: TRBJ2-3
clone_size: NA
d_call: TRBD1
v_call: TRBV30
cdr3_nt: TGTGCCTGGGACCGACAGGGGCTGGCGGGGGATACGCAGTATTTT
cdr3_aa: CAWDRQGLAGDTQYF

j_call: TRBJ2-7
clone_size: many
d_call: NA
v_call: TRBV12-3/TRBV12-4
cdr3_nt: TGTGCCAGCAGTTTTGGGGGGGCAGTCGACGAGCAGTACTTC
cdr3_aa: CASSFGGAVDEQYF

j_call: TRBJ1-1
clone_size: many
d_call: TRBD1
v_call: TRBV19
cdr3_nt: TGTGCCAGTAGTGACTATCTCAGGGGGCTCACTGAAGCTTTCTTT
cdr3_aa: CASSDYLRGLTEAFF

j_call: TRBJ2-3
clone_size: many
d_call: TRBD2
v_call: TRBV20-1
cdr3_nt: TGCAGTGCTAATAGCGGGGGTGGATTCTTGTGGTCAGATACGCAGTATTTT
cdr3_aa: CSANSGGGFLWSDTQYF

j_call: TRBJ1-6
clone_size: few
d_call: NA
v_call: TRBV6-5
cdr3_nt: TGTGCCAGCAGTTACTCGGCGGAGAGCTCCTATAATTCACCCCTCCACTTT
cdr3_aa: CASSYSAESSYNSPLHF

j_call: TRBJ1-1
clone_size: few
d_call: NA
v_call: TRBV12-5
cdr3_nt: TGTGCTAGTGCCCTAGATAAGAACACTGAAGCTTTCTTT
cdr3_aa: CASALDKNTEAFF

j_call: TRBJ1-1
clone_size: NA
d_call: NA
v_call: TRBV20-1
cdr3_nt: TGCAGTGCTAGAGATAGGGGCAGGGGATATGAAGCTTTCTTT
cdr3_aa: CSARDRGRGYEAFF

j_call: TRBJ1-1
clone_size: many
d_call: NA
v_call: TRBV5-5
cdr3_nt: TGTGCCAGCAGCAACGGACGGATTATGAACACTGAAGCTTTCTTT
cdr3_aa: CASSNGRIMNTEAFF

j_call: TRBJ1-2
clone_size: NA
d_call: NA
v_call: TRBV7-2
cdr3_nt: TGTGCCAGCACGGGGATCTCCTATGGCTACACCTTC
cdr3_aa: CASTGISYGYTF

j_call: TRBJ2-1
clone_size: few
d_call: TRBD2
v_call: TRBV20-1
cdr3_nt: TGCAGTGTGCGCGGGGGGTACAATGAGCAGTTCTTC
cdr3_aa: CSVRGGYNEQFF

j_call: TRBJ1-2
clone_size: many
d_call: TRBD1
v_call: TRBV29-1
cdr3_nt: TGCAGCGTTGAACAACAGGGGGCTGGCTATGGCTACACCTTC
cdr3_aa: CSVEQQGAGYGYTF

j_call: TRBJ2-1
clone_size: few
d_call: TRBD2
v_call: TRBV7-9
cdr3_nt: TGTGCCAGCAGTGGACTAGCGGGGGGACCATACAATGAGCAGTTCTTC
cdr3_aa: CASSGLAGGPYNEQFF

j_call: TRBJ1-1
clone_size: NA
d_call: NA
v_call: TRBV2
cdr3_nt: TGTGCCAGCAGGGGACTGAACACTGAAGCTTTCTTT
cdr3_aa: CASRGLNTEAFF

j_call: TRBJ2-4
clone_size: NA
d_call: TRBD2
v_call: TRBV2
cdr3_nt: TGTGCCAGCAGTGAACTGACTAGCGTCAACATTCAGTACTTC
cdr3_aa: CASSELTSVNIQYF

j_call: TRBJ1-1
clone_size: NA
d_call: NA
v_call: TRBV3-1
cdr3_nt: TGTGCCAGCAGCCCTAGGGATGGGGGACTGAACACTGAAGCTTTCTTT
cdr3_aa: CASSPRDGGLNTEAFF

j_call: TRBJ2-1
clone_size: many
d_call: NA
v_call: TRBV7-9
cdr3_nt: TGTGCCAGCAGCTCTCTCCGGGACCACTCCTACAATGAGCAGTTCTTC
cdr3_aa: CASSSLRDHSYNEQFF

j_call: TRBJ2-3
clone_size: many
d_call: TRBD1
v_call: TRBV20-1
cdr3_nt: TGCAGTGCTACCCCCGACAGGGGGTCAGATACGCAGTATTTT
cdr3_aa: CSATPDRGSDTQYF

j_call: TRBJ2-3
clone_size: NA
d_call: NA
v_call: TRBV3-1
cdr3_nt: TGTGCCAGCAGCCCAGACCGAGCTCGCACAGATACGCAGTATTTT
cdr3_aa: CASSPDRARTDTQYF

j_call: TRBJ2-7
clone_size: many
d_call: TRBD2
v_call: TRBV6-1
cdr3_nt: TGTGCCAGCAGTGATCGGTGGGGGGAGGGCCGCTACGAGCAGTACTTC
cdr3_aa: CASSDRWGEGRYEQYF

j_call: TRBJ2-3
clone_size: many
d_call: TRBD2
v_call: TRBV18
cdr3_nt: TGTGCCAGCTCACGCGGGACTAGATCAGATACGCAGTATTTT
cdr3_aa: CASSRGTRSDTQYF

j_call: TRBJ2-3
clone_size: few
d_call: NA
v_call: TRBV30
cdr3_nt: TGTGCCTGGAGCCAGGGCAGGGGTACAGATACGCAGTATTTT
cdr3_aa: CAWSQGRGTDTQYF

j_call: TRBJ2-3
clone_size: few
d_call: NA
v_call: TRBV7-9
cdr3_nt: TGTGCCAGCAGCTCCAACCCCCCAGATACGCAGTATTTT
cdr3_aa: CASSSNPPDTQYF

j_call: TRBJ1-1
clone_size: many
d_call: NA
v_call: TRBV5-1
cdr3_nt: TGCGCCAGCAGCTTGGAGGGTGTCACTGAAGCTTTCTTT
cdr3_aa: CASSLEGVTEAFF

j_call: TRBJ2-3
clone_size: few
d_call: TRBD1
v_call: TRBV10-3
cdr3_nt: TGTGCCATCAGCAGGGGGGCGACAGGGGGGGCAGATACGCAGTATTTT
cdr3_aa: CAISRGATGGADTQYF

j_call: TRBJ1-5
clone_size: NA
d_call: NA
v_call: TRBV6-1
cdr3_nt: TGTGCCAGCAGTTCCGACGGGGGGAGCAATCAGCCCCAGCATTTT
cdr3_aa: CASSSDGGSNQPQHF

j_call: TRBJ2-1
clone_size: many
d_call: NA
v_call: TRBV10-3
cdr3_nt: TGTGCCATCAGTTTTGGGGGAACCTACAATGAGCAGTTCTTC
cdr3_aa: CAISFGGTYNEQFF

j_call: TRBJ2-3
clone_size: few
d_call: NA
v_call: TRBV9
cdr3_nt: TGTGCCAGCAGCGTTAGTGGGGGGGCAGCCGATACGCAGTATTTT
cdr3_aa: CASSVSGGAADTQYF

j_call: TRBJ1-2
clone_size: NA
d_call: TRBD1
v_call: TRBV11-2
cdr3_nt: TGTGCCAGCAGCTTTCCAGGGGGCGGCCAGGGCTACACCTTC
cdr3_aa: CASSFPGGGQGYTF

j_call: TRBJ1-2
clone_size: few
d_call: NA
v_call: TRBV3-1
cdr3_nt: TGTGCCAGCAGCCAGGGTCCAGGGTATGGCTACACCTTC
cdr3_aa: CASSQGPGYGYTF

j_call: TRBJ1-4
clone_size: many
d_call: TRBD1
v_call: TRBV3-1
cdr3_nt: TGTGCCAGCAGCCTCACCCAGGGGGGCGATGAAAAACTGTTTTTT
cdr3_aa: CASSLTQGGDEKLFF

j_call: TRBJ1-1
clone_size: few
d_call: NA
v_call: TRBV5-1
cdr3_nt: TGCGCCAGCAGCTTGGCAGTTGGGAACACTGAAGCTTTCTTT
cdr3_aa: CASSLAVGNTEAFF

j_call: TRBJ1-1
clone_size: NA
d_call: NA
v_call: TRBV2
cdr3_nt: TGTGCCAGCGTTGTTCTCATGAACACTGAAGCTTTCTTT
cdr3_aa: CASVVLMNTEAFF

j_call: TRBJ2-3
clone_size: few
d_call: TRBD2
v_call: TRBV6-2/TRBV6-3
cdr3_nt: TGTGCCAGCAGTTTAGTAGCGGGGAGCACAGATACGCAGTATTTT
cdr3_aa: CASSLVAGSTDTQYF

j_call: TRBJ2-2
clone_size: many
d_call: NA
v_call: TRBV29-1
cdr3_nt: TGCAGCGTTGGGGGGGACAGGGAGCTGTTTTTT
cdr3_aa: CSVGGDRELFF

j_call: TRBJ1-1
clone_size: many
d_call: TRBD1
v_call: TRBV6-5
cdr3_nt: TGTGCCAGCAGTTACTCGAGACAGGGAATCACTGAAGCTTTCTTT
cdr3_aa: CASSYSRQGITEAFF

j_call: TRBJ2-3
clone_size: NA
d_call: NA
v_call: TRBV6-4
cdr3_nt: TGTGCCAGCAGTAAAGGCCTCAGCACAGATACGCAGTATTTT
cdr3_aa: CASSKGLSTDTQYF

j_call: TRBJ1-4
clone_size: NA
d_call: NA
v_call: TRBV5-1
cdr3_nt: TGCGCCAGCAGCTTCTCGGGGGCGGATAAAAAACTGTTTTTT
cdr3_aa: CASSFSGADKKLFF

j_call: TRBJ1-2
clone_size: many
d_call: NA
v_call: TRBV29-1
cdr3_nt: TGCAGCGTTGAACATCAGCGGGATTATGGCTACACCTTC
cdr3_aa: CSVEHQRDYGYTF

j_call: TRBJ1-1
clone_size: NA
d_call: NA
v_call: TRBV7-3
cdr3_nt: TGTGCCAGCAGCTTCGGTCCAGCGAACACTGAAGCTTTCTTT
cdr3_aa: CASSFGPANTEAFF

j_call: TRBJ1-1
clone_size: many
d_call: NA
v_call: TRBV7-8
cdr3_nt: TGTGCCAGCAGCTTGGAAAACACTGAAGCTTTCTTT
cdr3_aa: CASSLENTEAFF